The clone carrying this T cell receptor beta chain was observed many times. Its cognate antigen is unknown. The TCRbeta library was prepared with unique molecular identifiers. TCRdb independently ran MiXCR on the PCR reads; one entry per CDR3 protein. Of approximately 31,000 distinct CDR3 sequences listed, roughly 6.7% are singletons. The sample belongs to a study of T-cell reconstitution after alpha-beta-depleted transplantation in children. Study conclusions and caveats: Reports say that about two months after transplant, the alpha-beta T cells came out of several hundred graft clones that had expanded. Most T-cell counts and diversity one year after the transplant came from T cells that were newly produced. Surviving recipient T cells and intrathymic progenitors accounted for some patients' high TCRbeta diversity at day 60.

Trimming left V 3 bases short and J 0 bases short, with 12 bases between. Germline-derived CDR1 and CDR2 are ENHRY and SYGVKD. The CDR3 runs to 17 residues. The V gene is TRBV10-3, the J gene TRBJ1-6; D remains unclear. The specimen comprised peripheral blood, sampled 60 days after TCRalphabeta/CD19-depleted stem cell transplant. The clonotype comes from a child younger than two who had a stem cell transplant for acute myeloid leukemia, so the T cells may come from the graft donor. For the CDR3, the DNA is TGTGCCATCAGTGACCTCGCCCCCAGCTCCTATAATTCACCCCTCCACTTT. Translated: CAISDLAPSSYNSPLHF.